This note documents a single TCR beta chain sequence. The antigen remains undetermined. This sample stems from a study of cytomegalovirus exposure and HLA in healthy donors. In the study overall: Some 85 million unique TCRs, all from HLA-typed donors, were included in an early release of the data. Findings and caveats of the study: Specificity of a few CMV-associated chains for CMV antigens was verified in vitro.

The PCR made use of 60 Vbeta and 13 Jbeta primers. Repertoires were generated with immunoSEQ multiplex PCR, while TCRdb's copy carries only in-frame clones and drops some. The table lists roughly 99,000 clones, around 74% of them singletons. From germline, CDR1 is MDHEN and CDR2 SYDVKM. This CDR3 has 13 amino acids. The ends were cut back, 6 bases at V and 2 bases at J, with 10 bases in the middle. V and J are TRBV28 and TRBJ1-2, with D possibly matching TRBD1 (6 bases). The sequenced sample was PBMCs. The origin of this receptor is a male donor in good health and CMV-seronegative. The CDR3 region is CASRPGQNYGYTF. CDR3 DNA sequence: TGTGCCAGCAGGCCTGGACAGAACTATGGCTACACCTTC.